This TCR beta chain appears in the sequencing data of a study of cytomegalovirus exposure and HLA in healthy donors. Study-wide background: Both the approximately 130 validation repertoires and the 666 first-cohort repertoires used the same platform, as reported by a later analysis.

The table came from immunoSEQ multiplex PCR; TCRdb's copy has only in-frame clones and leaves some out. The sample has about 220,000 clones, about 90% seen once; the top ten hold around 3%. The sequenced material came from PBMCs. The origin of this receptor is a young woman in good health and CMV-seronegative.

CDR3 sequence: CASGYTQGTEAFF. The DNA of the CDR3 is TGTGCCAGCGGCTACACTCAGGGGACTGAAGCTTTCTTT. V gene TRBV6-1 combines with J gene TRBJ1-1; possible D gene TRBD1, 6 bases. Germline values: CDR1 MNHNS, CDR2 SASEGT. The CDR3 runs to 13 residues. V lost 8 bases to trimming and J lost 5 bases, with 15 bases between them.